Listed here is a single T cell receptor beta chain. No antigen is known for it. The data were obtained in a study of T cell responses to AZD1222 COVID-19 vaccine. Study findings and constraints: Across spike, vaccine-associated CD4 TCRs were found, dominant at 160-218 and 743-854.

With V trimmed by 11 bases and J by 11 bases, 18 bases remained unmatched. Germline V gene data show CDR1 as SGHTA and CDR2 as FQGNSA. The CDR3 has 14 residues. TCRdb keeps only in-frame clones here, not all; method: immunoSEQ multiplex PCR. The sample records roughly 120,000 clones, just under 95% being singletons. This chain connects TRBV7-2 to TRBJ2-3; 8 positions agree with TRBD2. The sequence was collected from an adult in good health. The sequencing here drew on peripheral blood, taken on day 0 of AZD1222 vaccination. The CDR3 DNA follows: TGTGCCGGGGCAAAGCGGGAGAACCAAGGTGGGCAGTATTTT. Translating it yields CAGAKRENQGGQYF.